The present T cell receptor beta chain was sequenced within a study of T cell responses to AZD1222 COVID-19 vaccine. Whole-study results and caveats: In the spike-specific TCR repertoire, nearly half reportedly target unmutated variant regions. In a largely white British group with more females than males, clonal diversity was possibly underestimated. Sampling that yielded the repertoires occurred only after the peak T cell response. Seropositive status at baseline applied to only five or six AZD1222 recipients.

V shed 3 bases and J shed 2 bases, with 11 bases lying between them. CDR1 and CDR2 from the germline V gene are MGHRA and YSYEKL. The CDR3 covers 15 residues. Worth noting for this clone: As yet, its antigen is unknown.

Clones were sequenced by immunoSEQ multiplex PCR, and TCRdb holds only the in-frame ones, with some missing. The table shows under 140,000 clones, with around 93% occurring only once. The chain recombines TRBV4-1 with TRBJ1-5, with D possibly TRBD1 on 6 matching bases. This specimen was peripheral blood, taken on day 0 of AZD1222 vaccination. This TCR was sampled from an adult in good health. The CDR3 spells CASSHEGGRNQPQHF. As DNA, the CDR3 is TGCGCCAGCAGCCACGAGGGGGGGCGCAATCAGCCCCAGCATTTT.